The clone carrying this T cell receptor (beta chain) showed up just once. This sample was taken from a study of OX40 agonist ivuxolimab in advanced cancers. For the study at large: Patients were treated with intravenous ivuxolimab, dosed at 0.01 to 10 mg/kg and infused every 2 weeks.

Unmatched junction bases numbered 8, after V lost 4 bases and J lost 3 bases. Per germline, CDR1 MNHEY and CDR2 SVGAGI. This CDR3 is built from 16 residues. Generated by immunoSEQ multiplex PCR, the TCRdb table keeps only in-frame clones and is missing some. The data show 50,000 to 65,000 clones, less than 85% seen once. The chain links TRBV6-5 to TRBJ1-4; the match to TRBD1 covers 7 bases. The TCR comes from an adult with an advanced solid tumor such as melanoma, head and neck, liver or kidney cancer. Source: CD4+ or CD8+ T cells sorted from blood, taken in a trial of the OX40 agonist ivuxolimab. The CDR3 nucleotides are TGTGCCAGCAGTTCGACAGGGTTGTTGTCTAATGAAAAACTGTTTTTT. Translating it yields CASSSTGLLSNEKLFF.